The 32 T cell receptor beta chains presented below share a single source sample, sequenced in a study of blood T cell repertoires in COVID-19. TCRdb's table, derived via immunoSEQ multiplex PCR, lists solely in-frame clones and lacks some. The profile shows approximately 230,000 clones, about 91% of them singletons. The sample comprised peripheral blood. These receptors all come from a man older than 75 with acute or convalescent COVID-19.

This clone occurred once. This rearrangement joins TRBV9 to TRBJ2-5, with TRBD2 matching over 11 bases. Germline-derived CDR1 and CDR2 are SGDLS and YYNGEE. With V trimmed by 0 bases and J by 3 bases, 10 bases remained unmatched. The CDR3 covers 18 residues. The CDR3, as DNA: TGTGCCAGCAGCGTAGCTGATGTAGCGGGGGGGAAGAAAGAGACCCAGTACTTC. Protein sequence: CASSVADVAGGKKETQYF.

The CDR3 protein is CAISEFPGADGNTIYF. In DNA, the CDR3 is TGTGCCATCAGTGAGTTTCCAGGGGCAGATGGAAACACCATATATTTT. V is TRBV10-3 and J is TRBJ1-3; D possibly corresponds to TRBD1 (6 bases). This CDR3 comprises 16 residues. The V gene lost 1 base and the J gene lost 3 bases, with 13 bases spanning the gap. Germline V CDR1 and CDR2: ENHRY, SYGVKD.

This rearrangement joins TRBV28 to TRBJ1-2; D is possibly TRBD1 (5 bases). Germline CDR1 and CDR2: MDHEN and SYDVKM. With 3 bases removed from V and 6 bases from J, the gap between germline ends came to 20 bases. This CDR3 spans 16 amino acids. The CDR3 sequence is CASSLGLLDTVHGYTF. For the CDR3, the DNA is TGTGCCAGCAGTTTGGGCCTCTTGGACACGGTCCATGGCTACACCTTC.

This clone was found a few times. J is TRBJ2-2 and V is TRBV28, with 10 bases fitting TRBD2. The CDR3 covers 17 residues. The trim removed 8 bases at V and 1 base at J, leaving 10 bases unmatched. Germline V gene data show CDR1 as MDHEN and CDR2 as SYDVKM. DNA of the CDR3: TGTGCCAGCTGGTCTAGCGGGAGTTTTTTGAACACCGGGGAGCTGTTTTTT. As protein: CASWSSGSFLNTGELFF.

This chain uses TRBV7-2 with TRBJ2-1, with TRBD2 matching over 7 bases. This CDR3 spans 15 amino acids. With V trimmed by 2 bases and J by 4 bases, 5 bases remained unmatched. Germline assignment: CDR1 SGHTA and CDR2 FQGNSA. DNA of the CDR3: TGTGCCAGCAGCTTAAGCGGGGCCCGATACAATGAGCAGTTCTTC. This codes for CASSLSGARYNEQFF.

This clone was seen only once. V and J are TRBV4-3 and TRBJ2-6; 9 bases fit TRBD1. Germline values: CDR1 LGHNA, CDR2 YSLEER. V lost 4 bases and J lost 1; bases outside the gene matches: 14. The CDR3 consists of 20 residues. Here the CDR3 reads CASSPRQAGTGLSGANVLTF. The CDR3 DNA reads TGCGCCAGCAGCCCCAGACAGGCAGGGACAGGGTTGTCTGGGGCCAACGTCCTGACTTTC.

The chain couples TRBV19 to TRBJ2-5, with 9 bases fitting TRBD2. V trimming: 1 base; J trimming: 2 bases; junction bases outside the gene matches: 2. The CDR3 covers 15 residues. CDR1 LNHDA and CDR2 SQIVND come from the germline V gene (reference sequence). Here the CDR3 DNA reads TGTGCCAGTAGTATAGGTGCGGGAGGGCAAGAGACCCAGTACTTC. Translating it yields CASSIGAGGQETQYF. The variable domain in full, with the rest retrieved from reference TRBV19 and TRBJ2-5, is DGGITQSPKYLFRKEGQNVTLSCEQNLNHDAMYWYRQDPGQGLRLIYYSQIVNDFQKGDIAEGYSVSREKKESFPLTVTSAQKNPTAFYLCASSIGAGGQETQYFGPGTRLLVL.

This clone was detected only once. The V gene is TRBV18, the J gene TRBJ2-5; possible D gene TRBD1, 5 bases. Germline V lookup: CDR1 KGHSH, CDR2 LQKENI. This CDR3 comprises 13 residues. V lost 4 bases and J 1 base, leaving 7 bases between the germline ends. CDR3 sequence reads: CASSQGSQETQYF. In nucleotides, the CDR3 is TGTGCCAGCTCACAGGGGTCCCAAGAGACCCAGTACTTC.

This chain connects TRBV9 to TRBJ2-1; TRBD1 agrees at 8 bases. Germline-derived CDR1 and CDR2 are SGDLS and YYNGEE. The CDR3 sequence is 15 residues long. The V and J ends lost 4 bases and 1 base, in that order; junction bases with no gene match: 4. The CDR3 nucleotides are TGTGCCAGCAGCCCGGGACAGGTTTCCTACAATGAGCAGTTCTTC. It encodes CASSPGQVSYNEQFF.

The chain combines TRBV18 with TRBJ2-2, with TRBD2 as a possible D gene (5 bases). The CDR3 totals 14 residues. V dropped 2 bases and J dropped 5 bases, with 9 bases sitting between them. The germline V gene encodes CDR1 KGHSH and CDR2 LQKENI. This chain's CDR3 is CASSPVGVTGELFF. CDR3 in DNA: TGTGCCAGCTCACCAGTCGGGGTGACCGGGGAGCTGTTTTTT.

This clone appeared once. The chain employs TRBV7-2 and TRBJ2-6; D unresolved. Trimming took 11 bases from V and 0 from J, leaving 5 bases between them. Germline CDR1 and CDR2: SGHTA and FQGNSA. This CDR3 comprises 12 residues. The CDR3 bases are TGTGCCTTGGCCTCTGGGGCCAACGTCCTGACTTTC. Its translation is CALASGANVLTF.

CDR3 nucleotides: TGCGCCAGCAGCTTGGACCCGCGGCCGGGACTAGCGGGAGGGCCTACCAAAAACATTCAGTACTTC. It encodes CASSLDPRPGLAGGPTKNIQYF. This chain joins TRBV5-1 and TRBJ2-4, with TRBD2 matching 16 bases. V gave up 0 bases and J gave up 2 bases; unmatched junction bases: 14. The CDR3 sequence is 22 residues long. Germline V lookup: CDR1 SGHRS, CDR2 YFSETQ.

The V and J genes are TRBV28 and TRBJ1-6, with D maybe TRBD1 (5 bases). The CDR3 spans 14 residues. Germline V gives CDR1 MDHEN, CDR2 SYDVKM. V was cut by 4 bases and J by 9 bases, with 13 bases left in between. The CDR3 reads CASSSRQGGSPLHF. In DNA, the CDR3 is TGTGCCAGCAGTTCTCGGCAGGGAGGTTCACCCCTCCACTTT.

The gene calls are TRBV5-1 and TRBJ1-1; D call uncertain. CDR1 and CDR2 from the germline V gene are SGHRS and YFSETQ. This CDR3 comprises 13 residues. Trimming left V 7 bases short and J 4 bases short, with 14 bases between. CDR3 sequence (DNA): TGCGCCAGCCATACTGATCCGTCCACTGAAGCTTTCTTT. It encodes CASHTDPSTEAFF.

CDR3 nucleotides: TGTGCCAGCAGCTCACTTCGGGGCAATCAGCCCCAGCATTTT. Translated: CASSSLRGNQPQHF. The genes are TRBV6-5 and TRBJ1-5; D unresolved. The CDR3 totals 14 residues. The V gene lost 6 bases and the J gene lost 2 bases, with 11 bases spanning the gap. Germline assignment: CDR1 MNHEY and CDR2 SVGAGI.

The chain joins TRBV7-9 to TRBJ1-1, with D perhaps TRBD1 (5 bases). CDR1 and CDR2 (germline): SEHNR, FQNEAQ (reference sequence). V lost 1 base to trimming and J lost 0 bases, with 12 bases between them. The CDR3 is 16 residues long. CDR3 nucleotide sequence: TGTGCCAGCAGCTTAGATTTAGGGGAATTGAACACTGAAGCTTTCTTT. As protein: CASSLDLGELNTEAFF.

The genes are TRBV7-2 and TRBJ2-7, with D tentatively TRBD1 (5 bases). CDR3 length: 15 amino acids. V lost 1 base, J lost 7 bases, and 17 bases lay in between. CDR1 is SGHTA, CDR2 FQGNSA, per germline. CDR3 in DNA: TGTGCCAGCAGCTTAGATGCCAGGGTTTCAGGGGAGCAGTACTTC. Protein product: CASSLDARVSGEQYF.

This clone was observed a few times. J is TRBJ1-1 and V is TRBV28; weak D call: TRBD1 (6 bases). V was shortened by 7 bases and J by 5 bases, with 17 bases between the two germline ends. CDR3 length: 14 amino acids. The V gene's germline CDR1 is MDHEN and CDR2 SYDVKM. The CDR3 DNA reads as TGTGCCAGCACCTTACAGGGTTCTCGGACTGAAGCTTTCTTT. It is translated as CASTLQGSRTEAFF.

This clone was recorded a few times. The CDR3 loop is CASSLQRLAGTDTQYF. In nucleotides, the CDR3 is TGTGCCAGCAGCTTACAAAGGCTAGCGGGAACAGATACGCAGTATTTT. V gene TRBV7-9 combines with J gene TRBJ2-3; 9 bases fit TRBD2. CDR1 SEHNR and CDR2 FQNEAQ come from the germline V gene (reference sequence). V was clipped by 2 bases and J by 3 bases; unmatched bases: 6. The CDR3 consists of 16 residues.

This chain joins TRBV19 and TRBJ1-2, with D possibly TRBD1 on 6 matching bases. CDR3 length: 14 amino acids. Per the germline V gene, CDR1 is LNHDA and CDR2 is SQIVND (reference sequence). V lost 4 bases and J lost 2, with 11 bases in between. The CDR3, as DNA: TGTGCCAGTAGTACCGGGACAAGAAACTATGGCTACACCTTC. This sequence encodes CASSTGTRNYGYTF.

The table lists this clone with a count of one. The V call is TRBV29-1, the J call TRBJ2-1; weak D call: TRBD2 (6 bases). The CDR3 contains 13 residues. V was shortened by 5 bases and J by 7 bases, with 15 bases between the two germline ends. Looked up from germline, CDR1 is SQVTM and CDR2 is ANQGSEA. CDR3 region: CSVCTPGLNEQFF. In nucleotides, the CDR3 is TGCAGCGTTTGTACTCCGGGACTTAATGAGCAGTTCTTC.

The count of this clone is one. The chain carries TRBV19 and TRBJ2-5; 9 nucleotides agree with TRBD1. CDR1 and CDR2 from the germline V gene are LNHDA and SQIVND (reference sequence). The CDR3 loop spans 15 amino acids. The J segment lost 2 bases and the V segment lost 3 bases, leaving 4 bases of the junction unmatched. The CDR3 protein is CASSMSGTGQETQYF. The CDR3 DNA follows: TGTGCCAGTAGTATGAGCGGGACAGGGCAAGAGACCCAGTACTTC.

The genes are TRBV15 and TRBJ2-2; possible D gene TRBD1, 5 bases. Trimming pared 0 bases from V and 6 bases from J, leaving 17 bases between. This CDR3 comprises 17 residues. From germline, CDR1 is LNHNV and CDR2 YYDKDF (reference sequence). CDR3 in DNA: TGTGCCACCAGCAGAGATTTAGTTGGGGCATCGTCCGGGGAGCTGTTTTTT. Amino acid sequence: CATSRDLVGASSGELFF.

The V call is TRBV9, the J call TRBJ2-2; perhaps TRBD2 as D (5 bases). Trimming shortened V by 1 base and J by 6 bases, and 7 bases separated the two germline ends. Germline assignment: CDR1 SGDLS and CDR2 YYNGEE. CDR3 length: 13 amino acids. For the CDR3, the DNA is TGTGCCAGCAGCGTACTAGCTTCCGGGGAGCTGTTTTTT. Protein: CASSVLASGELFF. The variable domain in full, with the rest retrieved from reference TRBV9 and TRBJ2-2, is DSGVTQTPKHLITATGQRVTLRCSPRSGDLSVYWYQQSLDQGLQFLIQYYNGEERAKGNILERFSAQQFPDLHSELNLSSLELGDSALYFCASSVLASGELFFGEGSRLTVL.

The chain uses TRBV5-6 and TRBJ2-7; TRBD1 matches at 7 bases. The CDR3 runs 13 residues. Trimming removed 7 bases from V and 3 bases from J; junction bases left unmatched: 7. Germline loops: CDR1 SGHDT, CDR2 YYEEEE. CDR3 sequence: CASGRQGGYEQYF. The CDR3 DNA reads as TGTGCCAGCGGCCGACAGGGCGGCTACGAGCAGTACTTC.

CDR3 residues: CASSFTGDGDEKLFF. CDR3 bases: TGTGCCAGCAGCTTTACAGGGGATGGAGATGAAAAACTGTTTTTT. V is TRBV7-8 and J is TRBJ1-4; 7 nucleotides match TRBD1. CDR1 is SGHVS, CDR2 FQNEAQ, per germline. After removal of 3 bases from V and 6 bases from J, the junction contained 7 bases not matched to a gene. The CDR3 length is 15 residues.

The CDR3 reads CASSMGQGGDTQYF. Here the CDR3 DNA reads TGTGCCAGTAGTATGGGACAGGGCGGAGATACGCAGTATTTT. The V and J genes are TRBV19 and TRBJ2-3; 9 nucleotides match TRBD1. Germline lookup yields CDR1 LNHDA and CDR2 SQIVND (reference sequence). V shed 3 bases, J shed 5 bases, and the junction held 3 bases outside the gene matches. The CDR3 totals 14 residues. Filled out from reference TRBV19 and TRBJ2-3, the complete variable domain reads DGGITQSPKYLFRKEGQNVTLSCEQNLNHDAMYWYRQDPGQGLRLIYYSQIVNDFQKGDIAEGYSVSREKKESFPLTVTSAQKNPTAFYLCASSMGQGGDTQYFGPGTRLTVL.

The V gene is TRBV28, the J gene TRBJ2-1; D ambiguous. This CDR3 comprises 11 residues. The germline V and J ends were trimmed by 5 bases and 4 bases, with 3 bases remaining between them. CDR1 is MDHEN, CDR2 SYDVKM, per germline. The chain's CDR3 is CASSHYNEQFF. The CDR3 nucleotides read TGTGCCAGCAGTCATTACAATGAGCAGTTCTTC. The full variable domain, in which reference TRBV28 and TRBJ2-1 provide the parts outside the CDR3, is DVKVTQSSRYLVKRTGEKVFLECVQDMDHENMFWYRQDPGLGLRLIYFSYDVKMKEKGDIPEGYSVSREKKERFSLILESASTNQTSMYLCASSHYNEQFFGPGTRLTVL.

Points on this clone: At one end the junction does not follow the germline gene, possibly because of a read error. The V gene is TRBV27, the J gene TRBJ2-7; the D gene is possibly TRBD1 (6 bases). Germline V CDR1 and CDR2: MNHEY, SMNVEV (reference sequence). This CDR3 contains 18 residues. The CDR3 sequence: CASSLRDPGVASPSRVDF. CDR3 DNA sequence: TGTGCCAGCAGTTTAAGGGACCCAGGGGTCGCTTCTCCTAGTCGTGTCGACTTC.

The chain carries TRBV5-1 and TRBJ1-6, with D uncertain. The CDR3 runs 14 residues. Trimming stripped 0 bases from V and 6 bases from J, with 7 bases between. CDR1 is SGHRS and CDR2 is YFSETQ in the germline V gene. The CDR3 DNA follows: TGCGCCAGCAGCTTGGCCATCGGTAATTCACCCCTCCACTTT. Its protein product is CASSLAIGNSPLHF.

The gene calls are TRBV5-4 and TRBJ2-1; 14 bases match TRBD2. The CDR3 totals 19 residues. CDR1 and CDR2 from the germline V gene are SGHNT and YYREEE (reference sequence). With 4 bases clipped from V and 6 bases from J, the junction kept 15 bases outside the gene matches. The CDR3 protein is CASSRELGLAGGRSNEQFF. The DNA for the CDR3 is TGTGCCAGCAGCAGGGAACTAGGACTAGCGGGAGGAAGGAGCAATGAGCAGTTCTTC.

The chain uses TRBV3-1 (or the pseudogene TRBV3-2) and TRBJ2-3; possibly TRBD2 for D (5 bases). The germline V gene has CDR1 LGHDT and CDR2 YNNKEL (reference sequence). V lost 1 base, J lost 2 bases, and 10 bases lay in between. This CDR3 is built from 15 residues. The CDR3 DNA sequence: TGTGCCAGCAGCCAAGGGACTTTCTCCACAGATACGCAGTATTTT. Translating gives CASSQGTFSTDTQYF.